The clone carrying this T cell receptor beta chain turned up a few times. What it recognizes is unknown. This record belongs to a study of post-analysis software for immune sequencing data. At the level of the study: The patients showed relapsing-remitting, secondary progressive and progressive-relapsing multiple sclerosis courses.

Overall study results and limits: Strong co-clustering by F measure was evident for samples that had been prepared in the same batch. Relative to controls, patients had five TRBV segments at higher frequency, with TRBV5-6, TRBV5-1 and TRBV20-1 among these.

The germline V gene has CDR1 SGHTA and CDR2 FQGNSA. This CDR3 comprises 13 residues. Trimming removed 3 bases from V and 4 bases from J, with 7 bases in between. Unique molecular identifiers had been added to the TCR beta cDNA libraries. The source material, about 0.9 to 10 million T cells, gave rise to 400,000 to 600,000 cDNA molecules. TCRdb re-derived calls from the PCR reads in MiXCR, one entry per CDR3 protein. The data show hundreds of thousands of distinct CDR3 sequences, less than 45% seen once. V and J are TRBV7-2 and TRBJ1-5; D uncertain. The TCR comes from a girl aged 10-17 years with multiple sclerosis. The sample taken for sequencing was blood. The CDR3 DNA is TGTGCCAGCAGCTTCGGGCAGAATCAGCCCCAGCATTTT. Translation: CASSFGQNQPQHF.